The T cell receptor beta chain under discussion was sequenced for a study of blood T cell repertoires in COVID-19. Study-wide context: Material from acute and convalescent COVID-19 was sourced from the United States, Italy and Spain. The cDNA or gDNA used as material had been derived from T cells, B-cell-depleted T cells, or PBMCs.

Per the original data handling: For nucleated cells, counts were estimated from reference gene primer amplification. Sequencing was performed with immunoSEQ multiplex PCR; in TCRdb, only in-frame clones are kept and a portion is missing. The V and J calls and clone size come from that table; D and trimming were worked out from the DNA. The table includes more than 85,000 clones, approximately 84% detected once. V gave up 2 bases and J gave up 7 bases, with 18 bases separating them. Germline CDR1 reads WSHSY; CDR2 reads SAAADI. CDR3 length equals 15 residues. This chain joins TRBV10-2 and TRBJ2-7; a possible D gene is TRBD2 (6 bases). This receptor was obtained from an older woman with acute or convalescent COVID-19. Sequencing was carried out using peripheral blood. CDR3 nucleotide sequence: TGCGCCAGCAGTGAGCCAGGGACTCCTCTGGGGGAGCAGTACTTC. Protein product: CASSEPGTPLGEQYF.